These 30 T cell receptor beta chains were all obtained from the same sample, sequenced in a study of T cell repertoires in cytomegalovirus infection. These receptors lack a known antigen. MiXCR, run by TCRdb on the reads, gives a single entry per CDR3 protein. This repertoire shows some 940,000 distinct CDR3 sequences, under 40% found once; its top ten account for roughly 13%. This material consisted of cultured CD8+ T cells from PBMCs, taken from culture after CMV antigen stimulation. These receptors were obtained from a human donor in good health (CMV status not recorded). Some clones in this sample may be carry-over from other donors' samples.

The rearrangement links TRBV4-1 to TRBJ1-1; a weak D match, TRBD1 (5 bases). Germline assignment: CDR1 MGHRA and CDR2 YSYEKL. The CDR3 extends over 15 amino acids. With 1 base removed from V and 5 bases from J, the gap between germline ends came to 14 bases. The CDR3 region has the DNA TGCGCCAGCAGCCAAGCCCTAAGGGGTTTTACTGAAGCTTTCTTT. Translation gives CASSQALRGFTEAFF.

The chain has TRBV29-1 and TRBJ2-5; D not certain. Trimming removed 4 bases from V and 2 bases from J, with 11 bases in between. Germline values: CDR1 SQVTM, CDR2 ANQGSEA. CDR3 length equals 13 residues. The CDR3 bases are TGCAGCGTTGTAGTATACACTCAAGAGACCCAGTACTTC. It is translated as CSVVVYTQETQYF.

This clonotype was counted a few times. The chain joins TRBV4-3 to TRBJ2-3; D unresolved. This CDR3 comprises 14 residues. CDR1 is LGHNA, CDR2 YSLEER, per germline. Trimming took off 1 base at V and 1 base at J, with 6 bases between the two ends. Written as DNA, the CDR3 is TGCGCCAGCAGCCAAGGGGCAGGCACAGATACGCAGTATTTT. Translation: CASSQGAGTDTQYF.

The J gene is TRBJ2-1, the V gene TRBV29-1, with D unclear. The CDR3 has 11 residues. The V gene lost 4 bases and the J gene lost 12 bases, with 13 bases spanning the gap. Germline CDR1 and CDR2: SQVTM and ANQGSEA. The CDR3: CSVVVRAGQFF. CDR3 bases: TGCAGCGTTGTAGTCCGGGCTGGGCAGTTCTTC.

This clonotype was counted ten times or more. V usage is TRBV7-8 and J usage is TRBJ2-7; D is ambiguous. The CDR3 runs 15 residues. Germline V gene data show CDR1 as SGHVS and CDR2 as FQNEAQ. Trimming took 1 base from V and 3 from J, leaving 13 bases between them. CDR3 in DNA: TGTGCCAGCAGCTTAGGGAACAAGGGATACTACGAGCAGTACTTC. Residues: CASSLGNKGYYEQYF.

The chain recombines TRBV11-2 with TRBJ2-6, with D possibly being TRBD1 or TRBD2 (5 bases each). The CDR3 has 21 residues. Trimming removed 5 bases from V and 2 bases from J, with 28 bases in between. Germline lookup yields CDR1 SGHAT and CDR2 FQNNGV. CDR3 bases: TGTGCCAGCAGCAACGTCGCAGGGTCCTGGTACGGGGAACCTGGGGCCAACGTCCTGACTTTC. Translation: CASSNVAGSWYGEPGANVLTF. The whole variable domain, remainder taken from reference TRBV11-2 and TRBJ2-6, is EAGVAQSPRYKIIEKRQSVAFWCNPISGHATLYWYQQILGQGPKLLIQFQNNGVVDDSQLPKDRFSAERLKGVDSTLKIQPAKLEDSAVYLCASSNVAGSWYGEPGANVLTFGAGSRLTVL.

V usage is TRBV27 and J usage is TRBJ2-2, with D possibly matching TRBD2 (5 bases). The CDR3 is 18 residues long. Per germline, CDR1 MNHEY and CDR2 SMNVEV (reference sequence). V lost 6 bases to trimming and J lost 4 bases, with 24 bases between them. CDR3 amino acids: CASRFSYRTGTPTGELFF. CDR3 nucleotides: TGTGCCAGCAGATTTAGCTACCGGACTGGCACTCCCACCGGGGAGCTGTTTTTT.

The gene calls are TRBV27 and TRBJ2-2, with D possibly being TRBD1 (7 bases). This CDR3 is 14 amino acids long. The V gene's germline CDR1 is MNHEY and CDR2 SMNVEV (reference sequence). The V end was cut by 3 bases, the J end by 6 bases, with 11 bases between. CDR3 amino acids: CASSLIRGAGELFF. CDR3 sequence (DNA): TGTGCCAGCAGTTTGATCAGGGGGGCCGGGGAGCTGTTTTTT.

This clonotype occurred many times. This rearrangement joins TRBV7-2 to TRBJ2-7; 7 nucleotides match TRBD2. With V trimmed by 5 bases and J by 2 bases, 12 bases remained unmatched. This CDR3 has 16 amino acids. In germline, CDR1 is SGHTA, CDR2 FQGNSA. As DNA, the CDR3 is TGTGCCAGCAGCCCCCGGCTGGGGGGGGGTCCCTACGAGCAGTACTTC. Its translation: CASSPRLGGGPYEQYF.

The V and J genes are TRBV4-1 and TRBJ1-1; D call uncertain. CDR3 length: 15 residues. Trimming removed 0 bases at V and 1 base at J, with 9 bases between. From germline, CDR1 is MGHRA and CDR2 YSYEKL. CDR3 in amino acids: CASSQDQAGNTEAFF. CDR3 sequence (DNA): TGCGCCAGCAGCCAAGATCAAGCTGGGAACACTGAAGCTTTCTTT.

This clonotype appeared a single time. This may stem from a read error, because a much larger clone lies one nucleotide away. The chain employs TRBV6-6 and TRBJ1-6; D is ambiguous. Germline CDR1 MNHNY, CDR2 SVGAGI (reference sequence). Trimming took 0 bases from V and 0 from J, leaving 12 bases between them. The CDR3 runs to 18 residues. CDR3 bases: TGTGCCAGCAGTTACTCGGCGCAGACCGTCTCCTATAATTCACCCCTCCACTTT. This codes for CASSYSAQTVSYNSPLHF.

The V and J genes are TRBV5-5 and TRBJ2-7; 9 nucleotides agree with TRBD1. The CDR3 is made up of 16 amino acids. Germline CDR1 is SGHKS and CDR2 is YYEKEE (reference sequence). V trimming: 4 bases; J trimming: 6 bases; junction bases outside the gene matches: 14. The CDR3: CASSLDRGYARSEQYV. CDR3 sequence (DNA): TGTGCCAGCAGCCTTGACAGGGGGTACGCCCGAAGCGAGCAGTACGTC.

This chain uses TRBV2 with TRBJ2-7; 12 bases align to TRBD1. Germline loops: CDR1 SNHLY, CDR2 FYNNEI. V lost 3 bases and J lost 5; bases outside the gene matches: 5. CDR3 length: 15 amino acids. CDR3 region: CASSDWDRGLHEQYF. CDR3 nucleotides: TGTGCCAGCAGTGATTGGGACAGGGGGCTCCACGAGCAGTACTTC.

The chain couples TRBV27 to TRBJ1-2, with 9 bases aligning to TRBD1. Germline lookup yields CDR1 MNHEY and CDR2 SMNVEV (reference sequence). V dropped 2 bases and J dropped 5; count of bases not matched to a gene: 3. This CDR3 contains 14 residues. The CDR3 DNA reads TGTGCCAGCAGTTTAAGGGGACAGGGTTATGGCTACACCTTC. Translation: CASSLRGQGYGYTF.

About this clonotype: One base away lies a much larger clone, so this may be a sequencing read error. The chain's CDR3 is CASSQSDRGYNSPLHF. The CDR3 DNA follows: TGCGCCAGCAGCCAGTCCGACAGGGGGTACAATTCACCCCTCCACTTT. The chain is built from TRBV4-1 and TRBJ1-6, with 9 nucleotides matching TRBD1. The CDR3 is 16 residues long. Germline V gives CDR1 MGHRA, CDR2 YSYEKL. The trim removed 3 bases at V and 7 bases at J, leaving 7 bases unmatched.

A few counts support this clonotype. CDR3 amino acids: CASRGQFREQYV. CDR3 nucleotides: TGTGCCAGCAGAGGACAGTTCCGGGAGCAGTACGTC. V usage is TRBV6-8 and J usage is TRBJ2-7, with D maybe TRBD1 (6 bases). This CDR3 region has 12 residues. The ends were cut back, 6 bases at V and 7 bases at J, with 13 bases in the middle. Germline values: CDR1 MNHGY, CDR2 SAAAGT.

The chain joins TRBV28 to TRBJ2-6; 9 positions match TRBD1. Germline V CDR1 and CDR2: MDHEN, SYDVKM. Unmatched junction bases numbered 7, after V lost 4 bases and J lost 0 bases. The length of the CDR3 is 18 residues. The CDR3, as DNA: TGTGCCAGCAGTTCCTTCGGACAGGGGAACTCTGGGGCCAACGTCCTGACTTTC. Amino acids: CASSSFGQGNSGANVLTF.

The V call is TRBV19, the J call TRBJ1-5; a possible D gene is TRBD1 (6 bases). The germline V gene encodes CDR1 LNHDA and CDR2 SQIVND (reference sequence). CDR3 size: 15 residues. V was pared by 7 bases and J by 3 bases, with 16 bases between. The CDR3 nucleotides are TGTGCCAGTAATCCCAGGGGCGGTTCCAATCAGCCCCAGCATTTT. It translates to CASNPRGGSNQPQHF.

This clonotype was detected only a few times. CDR3 region: CASSGTGESVQYV. The CDR3 DNA reads as TGTGCCAGCAGCGGGACAGGGGAAAGTGTTCAGTACGTC. The V and J genes are TRBV5-4 and TRBJ2-7, with TRBD1 matching 10 bases. J lost 10 bases, V lost 4 bases, and 8 bases had no gene match. The CDR3 sequence is 13 residues long. In germline, CDR1 is SGHNT, CDR2 YYREEE (reference sequence).

V and J are TRBV6-1 and TRBJ1-5; maybe TRBD1 (5 bases). Germline lookup yields CDR1 MNHNS and CDR2 SASEGT. V lost 8 bases and J lost 4, with 12 bases in between. The CDR3 is 13 amino acids. The CDR3 coding sequence is TGTGCCAGCGAACTGACAGATAATCAGCCCCAGCATTTT. It translates to CASELTDNQPQHF.

The gene calls are TRBV29-1 and TRBJ1-1, with no clear D. This CDR3 has 14 residues. Trimming pared 5 bases from V and 1 base from J, leaving 14 bases between. Germline CDR1 is SQVTM and CDR2 is ANQGSEA. CDR3 sequence: CSVKRAGRNTEAFF. Written as DNA, the CDR3 is TGCAGCGTTAAGAGGGCGGGGAGGAACACTGAAGCTTTCTTT.

Of note for this clonotype: A much larger clone lies a single base off, so this may be a read error. This chain joins TRBV7-8 and TRBJ2-2; D ambiguous. The germline V gene encodes CDR1 SGHVS and CDR2 FQNEAQ. The CDR3 contains 15 residues. The CDR3 region is CTSSLSNSNTGELFF. Written as DNA, the CDR3 is TGTACCAGCAGCTTAAGCAACTCGAACACCGGGGAGCTGTTTTTT.

This clonotype was observed a handful of times. V and J are TRBV12-3 or TRBV12-4 and TRBJ2-1; possible D gene TRBD2, 6 bases. V dropped 5 bases and J dropped 9 bases, with 14 bases sitting between them. The CDR3 covers 13 residues. The CDR3 region has the DNA TGTGCCAGCAGTGCCGGGGGAGGATTTGAGCAGTTCTTC. Translated, it gives CASSAGGGFEQFF.

This clonotype was counted at least ten times. V is TRBV12-3 or TRBV12-4 and J is TRBJ2-3; TRBD2 matches 9 bases. This CDR3 has 17 amino acids. After removal of 3 bases from V and 0 bases from J, the junction contained 7 bases not matched to a gene. This chain's CDR3 is CASSFILAGSSTDTQYF. The CDR3 DNA reads as TGTGCCAGCAGTTTTATCCTAGCGGGATCTAGCACAGATACGCAGTATTTT.

The chain employs TRBV27 and TRBJ2-5, with D maybe TRBD1 (7 bases). Germline V gives CDR1 MNHEY, CDR2 SMNVEV (reference sequence). This CDR3 has 16 amino acids. V was cut by 4 bases and J by 1 base, with 16 bases left in between. CDR3 nucleotide sequence: TGTGCCAGCAGTTCATCCCACAGGGGAGGCCAAGAGACCCAGTACTTC. Residues: CASSSSHRGGQETQYF.

This rearrangement joins TRBV18 to TRBJ2-1, with D perhaps being TRBD1 or TRBD2 (7 bases each). CDR3 length: 16 residues. Germline V gives CDR1 KGHSH, CDR2 LQKENI. Between the trimmed V and J ends, which lost 2 bases and 4 bases, there was a span of 15 bases. The CDR3 DNA reads TGTGCCAGCTCACCAGTCAGGGGGGGCCTTTACAATGAGCAGTTCTTC. It yields the protein CASSPVRGGLYNEQFF.

Worth noting for this clonotype: With a much larger clone just one base away, this may be a read error. The V gene is TRBV28, the J gene TRBJ1-5, with 9 nucleotides matching TRBD1. V shed 6 bases and J 6 bases; nucleotides not matched to a gene: 18. Per germline, CDR1 MDHEN and CDR2 SYDVKM. The length of the CDR3 is 18 residues. CDR3 region: CASRVPGQGILGIQPQHF. CDR3 in DNA: TGTGCCAGCAGGGTCCCGGGACAGGGAATTTTAGGCATTCAGCCCCAGCATTTT.

This clonotype was seen more than once but under ten times. The chain has TRBV20-1 and TRBJ2-1; perhaps TRBD1 as D (6 bases). Trimming took 5 bases from V and 7 from J, leaving 21 bases between them. CDR3 length: 15 residues. Germline CDR1 and CDR2: DFQATT and SNEGSKA (reference sequence). In DNA form, the CDR3 reads TGCAGTGCTCGTAACCGGGACACCGAGGGGAATGAGCAGTTCTTC. Translated: CSARNRDTEGNEQFF.

This clonotype was picked up a small number of times. The chain recombines TRBV7-9 with TRBJ2-7, with D uncertain. CDR1 SEHNR and CDR2 FQNEAQ come from the germline V gene (reference sequence). This CDR3 spans 11 amino acids. With 5 bases removed from V and 5 bases from J, the gap between germline ends came to 7 bases. CDR3: CASSTKDEQYV. The CDR3, as DNA: TGTGCCAGCAGCACCAAGGACGAGCAGTACGTC.

The chain links TRBV7-9 to TRBJ1-5; D may be TRBD1 (6 bases). The V gene's germline CDR1 is SEHNR and CDR2 FQNEAQ (reference sequence). V lost 5 bases and J lost 7, with 15 bases in between. The CDR3 is 14 residues long. The CDR3 reads CASSLAQGGQPQHF. The CDR3 bases are TGTGCCAGCAGCCTGGCACAGGGAGGCCAGCCCCAGCATTTT.